The 26 T cell receptor beta chains presented below share a single source sample, sequenced in a study of blood T cells in healthy people across ages. Primers used in a second PCR of about 6 to 11 cycles were a sample-barcoded 5' primer and a J-beta primer mix. TCRdb called the 5' RACE reads again in MiXCR, with one record for every CDR3 protein. The sample holds fewer than 1,200,000 distinct CDR3 sequences, approximately 26% seen once. These data also formed part of another study, on T cells of mothers and their children.

Source material: blood. Receptor source: a girl aged 2-10 years in good health.

This clonotype has only a few counts. The chain employs TRBV27 and TRBJ2-7; D might be TRBD2 (6 bases). Trimming took off 5 bases at V and 0 bases at J, with 11 bases between the two ends. Germline V gene lookup returns CDR1 MNHEY and CDR2 SMNVEV (reference sequence). The CDR3 has 14 residues. The CDR3: CASSLWGDSYEQYF. For the CDR3, the DNA is TGTGCCAGCAGTCTGTGGGGGGACTCCTACGAGCAGTACTTC.

The CDR3 nucleotides read TGCAGCGTTGTGCGGACTATGAACACTGAAGCTTTCTTT. Its translation is CSVVRTMNTEAFF. The chain recombines TRBV29-1 with TRBJ1-1; D uncertain. Deletions cut 4 bases from V and 0 bases from J, with 9 bases between. The CDR3 consists of 13 residues. CDR1 and CDR2 from the germline V gene are SQVTM and ANQGSEA.

A few counts support this clonotype. The J gene is TRBJ2-1, the V gene TRBV24-1, with D perhaps TRBD2 (6 bases). With 6 bases removed from V and 6 bases from J, the gap between germline ends came to 11 bases. This CDR3 is 13 amino acids long. Germline CDR1 and CDR2: KGHDR and SFDVKD. CDR3 in amino acids: CATSQLAVNEQFF. The DNA for the CDR3 is TGTGCCACCAGTCAGTTAGCGGTCAATGAGCAGTTCTTC.

This clonotype was observed a handful of times. The rearrangement uses TRBV4-2 and TRBJ2-3; 12 bases map to TRBD2. Germline lookup yields CDR1 LGHNA and CDR2 YNFKEQ. The CDR3 totals 24 residues. The J segment lost 6 bases and the V segment lost 2 bases, leaving 30 bases of the junction unmatched. The CDR3 is CASSQLADVYVGKRTSGNSDTQYF. DNA of the CDR3: TGTGCCAGCAGCCAACTCGCCGATGTGTACGTCGGTAAGAGGACTAGCGGGAACTCGGATACGCAGTATTTT.

This clonotype was detected a few times. The J gene is TRBJ2-1, the V gene TRBV29-1, with D perhaps matching TRBD1 (6 bases). This CDR3 region has 16 residues. Germline CDR1 reads SQVTM; CDR2 reads ANQGSEA. Trimming pared 5 bases from V and 3 bases from J, leaving 20 bases between. The CDR3 spells CSVRPKTGSNYNEQFF. The CDR3 DNA reads as TGCAGCGTTCGGCCAAAAACAGGGTCTAACTACAATGAGCAGTTCTTC.

This clonotype was counted a few times. The rearrangement joins TRBV7-9 to TRBJ2-3, with D unclear. The germline CDR1 and CDR2 sequences are SEHNR and FQNEAQ (reference sequence). The CDR3 is 13 amino acids. Trimming stripped 4 bases from V and 7 bases from J, with 12 bases between. The CDR3 loop is CASSSFNSNTQYF. As DNA, the CDR3 is TGTGCCAGCAGCTCGTTTAATAGCAATACGCAGTATTTT.

This chain uses TRBV29-1 with TRBJ1-1; the match to TRBD1 covers 10 bases. Germline V gene sequence: CDR1 SQVTM, CDR2 ANQGSEA. There are 15 residues in the CDR3. V shed 4 bases and J 3 bases; nucleotides not matched to a gene: 8. The CDR3 region is CSVGPGQGFDTEAFF. DNA for the CDR3: TGCAGCGTTGGGCCGGGACAGGGGTTCGACACTGAAGCTTTCTTT.

J is TRBJ2-1 and V is TRBV27, with TRBD2 as a possible D gene (5 bases). The CDR3 is 13 amino acids. Germline V gene sequence: CDR1 MNHEY, CDR2 SMNVEV (reference sequence). Trimming took 0 bases from V and 7 from J, leaving 7 bases between them. The CDR3 sequence: CASSLSGENEQFF. The CDR3 DNA follows: TGTGCCAGCAGTTTATCGGGAGAGAATGAGCAGTTCTTC.

This clonotype was seen only a few times. The rearrangement uses TRBV5-6 and TRBJ1-1; 7 bases match TRBD1. With 4 bases clipped from V and 3 bases from J, the junction kept 9 bases outside the gene matches. The CDR3 is made up of 15 amino acids. Germline V gene data show CDR1 as SGHDT and CDR2 as YYEEEE. The CDR3 DNA reads as TGTGCCAGCAGCGACGCGGGGCAGGGGGACACTGAAGCTTTCTTT. Residues: CASSDAGQGDTEAFF.

This clonotype was seen only a few times. The J gene is TRBJ2-3, the V gene TRBV20-1; possible D gene TRBD1, 6 bases. The CDR3 contains 12 residues. Between the trimmed V and J ends, which lost 0 bases and 8 bases, there was a span of 9 bases. The V gene's germline CDR1 is DFQATT and CDR2 SNEGSKA (reference sequence). CDR3 nucleotide sequence: TGCAGTGCTAGAGATCCAGGGGCTACGCAGTATTTT. Translation gives CSARDPGATQYF.

This chain joins TRBV11-2 and TRBJ2-5; D possibly corresponds to TRBD1 (6 bases). V dropped 8 bases and J dropped 5 bases, with 15 bases sitting between them. Germline loops: CDR1 SGHAT, CDR2 FQNNGV. The CDR3 is 13 amino acids. The CDR3 nucleotides read TGTGCCAGCCGTGGGGACACAGGGGAGACCCAGTACTTC. Its translation is CASRGDTGETQYF.

The V call is TRBV7-9, the J call TRBJ1-2; D perhaps matches TRBD1 (5 bases). The CDR3 is 15 residues long. Germline V lookup: CDR1 SEHNR, CDR2 FQNEAQ (reference sequence). The V and J ends lost 1 base and 2 bases respectively, with 11 bases between them. In nucleotides, the CDR3 is TGTGCCAGCAGCTTAGTTATGGGGGACAACTATGGCTACACCTTC. It yields the protein CASSLVMGDNYGYTF.

This clonotype showed up just a few times. The chain joins TRBV4-1 to TRBJ2-5; D is uncertain. The CDR3 is 13 amino acids. Per the germline V gene, CDR1 is MGHRA and CDR2 is YSYEKL. The V end lost 0 bases, the J end lost 5 bases, and 7 bases lay between the germline ends. CDR3 sequence reads: CASSQERQETQYF. The CDR3 bases are TGCGCCAGCAGCCAAGAAAGGCAGGAGACCCAGTACTTC.

The J gene is TRBJ2-7, the V gene TRBV7-2; 8 nucleotides align to TRBD2. Trimming at V came to 5 bases and at J to 2 bases, leaving 8 bases not matched to a gene. The CDR3 is made up of 15 amino acids. The germline V gene has CDR1 SGHTA and CDR2 FQGNSA. The CDR3 DNA reads TGTGCCAGCAGCGCGTATTTGGGACTAGCCTACGAGCAGTACTTC. Its translation: CASSAYLGLAYEQYF.

This clonotype was counted between two and nine times. The CDR3 here is CSAREAQNYGYTF. DNA for the CDR3: TGCAGTGCTAGAGAGGCACAGAACTATGGCTACACCTTC. V gene TRBV20-1 combines with J gene TRBJ1-2, with unresolved D. The CDR3 is 13 amino acids. V lost 0 bases and J 2 bases, leaving 7 bases between the germline ends. Looked up from germline, CDR1 is DFQATT and CDR2 is SNEGSKA (reference sequence).

This clonotype was counted a few times. The chain uses TRBV20-1 and TRBJ1-5; D possibly corresponds to TRBD1 (6 bases). The CDR3 runs to 16 residues. The V end was cut by 6 bases, the J end by 9 bases, with 27 bases between. From germline, CDR1 is DFQATT and CDR2 SNEGSKA (reference sequence). CDR3 amino acids: CSAVSIGGENDRPQHF. In DNA, the CDR3 is TGCAGTGCCGTATCAATAGGGGGGGAAAATGATCGGCCCCAGCATTTT.

The rearrangement joins TRBV29-1 to TRBJ1-1, with a weak D call TRBD1 (5 bases). V dropped 2 bases and J dropped 1 base, with 11 bases sitting between them. The V gene's germline CDR1 is SQVTM and CDR2 ANQGSEA. This CDR3 is 14 amino acids long. The DNA of the CDR3 is TGCAGCGTTGAATTGCAGGGAAGGAACACTGAAGCTTTCTTT. This gives the protein CSVELQGRNTEAFF.

The chain has TRBV7-2 and TRBJ1-1; 7 positions match TRBD1. This CDR3 is 13 amino acids long. Germline V gene data show CDR1 as SGHTA and CDR2 as FQGNSA. The V segment lost 1 base and the J segment 10 bases; nucleotides outside the gene matches: 6. The CDR3 coding sequence is TGTGCCAGCAGCTTAGAGGGGGCGCGGGCAGCTTTCTTT. This encodes CASSLEGARAAFF.

This clonotype was found a few times. The V call is TRBV5-5, the J call TRBJ2-5; D is unresolved. The better agreement between TRBJ2-7 and the DNA end casts doubt on the J call. The CDR3 totals 14 residues. CDR1 and CDR2 (germline): SGHKS, YYEKEE (reference sequence). CDR3 residues: CASSFLSVSYEQYF. The DNA for the CDR3 is TGTGCCAGCAGCTTTCTGTCGGTTAGCTACGAGCAGTACTTC.

This clonotype occurred a few times. The chain employs TRBV20-1 and TRBJ2-5; D possibly corresponds to TRBD2 (5 bases). The V and J ends lost 0 bases and 5 bases respectively, with 19 bases between them. Germline V gene sequence: CDR1 DFQATT, CDR2 SNEGSKA (reference sequence). The length of the CDR3 is 16 residues. The CDR3 nucleotides are TGCAGTGCTAGAGATACGACCGGGAACTCCCGCGAGACCCAGTACTTC. It specifies CSARDTTGNSRETQYF.

The chain combines TRBV20-1 with TRBJ2-3; 14 bases are shared with TRBD2. The V gene end was trimmed by 2 bases and the J gene end by 4 bases; junction bases not matched to a gene: 8. The germline V gene encodes CDR1 DFQATT and CDR2 SNEGSKA (reference sequence). This CDR3 has 17 amino acids. CDR3 nucleotide sequence: TGCAGTGCTAGATCGGGACTAGCGGGGGCATATGCAGATACGCAGTATTTT. Protein sequence: CSARSGLAGAYADTQYF.

This clonotype was seen more than once but under ten times. The chain joins TRBV6-1 to TRBJ2-7; no definite D call. V was shortened by 10 bases and J by 6 bases, with 19 bases between the two germline ends. Germline-derived CDR1 and CDR2 are MNHNS and SASEGT. The CDR3 is 13 amino acids. The CDR3 reads CATKGEARREQYF. The CDR3, as DNA: TGTGCCACCAAAGGCGAGGCTCGACGCGAGCAGTACTTC.

This clonotype was detected a few times. This chain links TRBV27 with TRBJ2-1, with 12 bases that match TRBD2. Germline V CDR1 and CDR2: MNHEY, SMNVEV (reference sequence). The CDR3 runs 15 residues. The J segment lost 4 bases and the V segment lost 3 bases, leaving 1 base of the junction unmatched. Written as DNA, the CDR3 is TGTGCCAGCAGTTTTACTAGCGGGGGGTACAATGAGCAGTTCTTC. This encodes CASSFTSGGYNEQFF.

J is TRBJ2-1 and V is TRBV24-1, with 8 bases lining up with TRBD2. The CDR3 runs to 16 residues. The J segment lost 5 bases and the V segment lost 3 bases, leaving 8 bases of the junction unmatched. The germline V gene has CDR1 KGHDR and CDR2 SFDVKD. The CDR3 coding sequence is TGTGCCACCAGTGATGCCGTTAGCGGGGTTAACAATGAGCAGTTCTTC. This encodes CATSDAVSGVNNEQFF.

The chain recombines TRBV7-9 with TRBJ2-5, with a possible D match to TRBD1 (5 bases). Trimming cost V 4 bases and J 3 bases, with 12 bases left between them. The CDR3 sequence is 14 residues long. Germline values: CDR1 SEHNR, CDR2 FQNEAQ (reference sequence). CDR3 DNA sequence: TGTGCCAGCAGCTGGCAGGGAAAAAAAGAGACCCAGTACTTC. Protein product: CASSWQGKKETQYF.

This clonotype has only a few counts. V usage is TRBV7-9 and J usage is TRBJ2-7, with D unresolved. Looked up from germline, CDR1 is SEHNR and CDR2 is FQNEAQ (reference sequence). Trimming pared 2 bases from V and 2 bases from J, leaving 7 bases between. This CDR3 has 13 amino acids. CDR3 loop: CASSLLPAYEQYF. CDR3 coding DNA: TGTGCCAGCAGCTTACTCCCCGCCTACGAGCAGTACTTC.